This TCR beta chain appears in the sequencing data of a study of blood T cell repertoires in COVID-19. Overall study: There were acute and convalescent COVID-19 samples, and they came from the United States, Italy and Spain. The analysed material was cDNA or gDNA that came from T cells, B-cell-depleted T cells, or PBMCs.

Germline V gives CDR1 SEHNR, CDR2 FQNEAQ (reference sequence). J was trimmed by 2 bases and V by 1 base; bases with no gene match: 1. This CDR3 region has 15 residues. In the original analysis: Nucleated cell number was recorded as an estimate derived from reference gene primer amplification. Sequencing was performed with immunoSEQ multiplex PCR; in TCRdb, only in-frame clones are kept and a portion is missing. The V and J calls and clone size come from that table; D and trimming were worked out from the DNA. The sample shows tens of thousands of clones, about 90% of them seen only once. The genes are TRBV7-9 and TRBJ2-1; 8 bases map to TRBD2. The TCR comes from a human donor in a cohort sampled during active COVID-19. Material for sequencing was peripheral blood. The CDR3 DNA is TGTGCCAGCAGCTTAGAACTAGCGGCCTACAATGAGCAGTTCTTC. Encoded protein: CASSLELAAYNEQFF.